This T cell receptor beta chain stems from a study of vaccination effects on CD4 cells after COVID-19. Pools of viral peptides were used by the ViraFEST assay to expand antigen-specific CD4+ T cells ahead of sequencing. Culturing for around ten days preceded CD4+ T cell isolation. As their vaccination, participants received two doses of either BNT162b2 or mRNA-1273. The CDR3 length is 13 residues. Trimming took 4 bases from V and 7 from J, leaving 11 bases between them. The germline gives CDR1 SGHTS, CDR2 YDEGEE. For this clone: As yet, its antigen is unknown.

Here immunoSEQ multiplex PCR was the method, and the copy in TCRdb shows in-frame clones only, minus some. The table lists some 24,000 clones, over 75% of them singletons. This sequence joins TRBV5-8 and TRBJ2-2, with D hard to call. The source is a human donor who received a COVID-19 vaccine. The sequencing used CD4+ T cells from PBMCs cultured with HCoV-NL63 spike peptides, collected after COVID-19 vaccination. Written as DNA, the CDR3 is TGTGCCAGCAGCCTGATGGGCTTCGGGGAGCTGTTTTTT. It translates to CASSLMGFGELFF.